Listed below are T cell receptor beta chains from one sample, sequenced in a study of blood T cells in healthy people across ages. Each CDR3 protein is one row after TCRdb ran MiXCR on the 5' RACE reads. Of just over 1 million distinct CDR3 sequences in the sample, 40% to 50% were seen once. Sequenced input: blood. These receptors originate from an older woman in good health. Each CDR3 is given with its conserved first and last residue. A D gene is named only where the DNA matches it firmly. The size field is filled for only some rows; it gives once, few, many or a size class.

>.|TRBJ2-1|TRBV2|.
CASRSSEEQFF
TGTGCCAGCAGATCTTCCGAGGAGCAGTTCTTC
>.|TRBJ1-2|TRBV20-1|.
CGASGGGNYGYTF
TGCGGTGCTAGTGGCGGGGGGAACTATGGCTACACCTTC
>TRBD1|TRBJ1-2|TRBV9|once
CASSFGQGPTYGYTF
TGTGCCAGCAGCTTTGGACAGGGCCCAACCTATGGCTACACCTTC
>.|TRBJ1-6|TRBV6-5|few
CASSYKAEGGSPLHF
TGTGCCAGCAGTTACAAAGCGGAGGGGGGATCACCCCTCCACTTT
>.|TRBJ1-2|TRBV10-3|many
CAISDWALGNNYGYTF
TGTGCCATCAGTGATTGGGCTCTAGGGAATAACTATGGCTACACCTTC
>.|TRBJ2-7|TRBV15|few
CATSRSRDPSYEQYF
TGTGCCACCAGCAGAAGCCGGGACCCCTCCTACGAGCAGTACTTC
>.|TRBJ2-7|TRBV11-1|.
CASSFYSGSEQYF
TGTGCCAGCAGCTTCTATTCCGGGAGCGAGCAGTACTTC
>.|TRBJ1-2|TRBV6-5|few
CASKGVEGYTF
TGTGCCAGCAAGGGGGTTGAGGGCTACACCTTC
>TRBD2|TRBJ2-1|TRBV4-1|.
CASSQDPGLAGYEQFF
TGCGCCAGCAGCCAAGATCCGGGACTAGCGGGGTATGAGCAGTTCTTC
>TRBD2|TRBJ2-7|TRBV27|few
CASSGTAGPFSYEQYF
TGTGCCAGCAGCGGTACAGCGGGACCGTTTTCCTACGAGCAGTACTTC
>TRBD2|TRBJ2-3|TRBV28|once
CASSLPGLAPWGQYF
TGTGCCAGCAGCCTTCCGGGACTAGCCCCCTGGGGGCAGTATTTT
>.|TRBJ1-2|TRBV29-1|.
CSVVVGIGYGYTF
TGCAGCGTTGTTGTGGGGATAGGATATGGCTACACCTTC